This TCR beta chain was documented in a study of blood T cells in healthy people across ages. Study-wide points: Researchers said unsorted PBMCs prevented a conclusive naive versus antigen-experienced comparison. TCR beta diversity, measured per million T cells, fell in a roughly linear way with age.

Combining a sample-barcoded 5' primer with a J-beta primer mix, a second PCR ran for about 6 to 12 cycles. Using its own MiXCR run on the 5' RACE reads, TCRdb lists one record per CDR3 protein. The sample yields around 1.7 million distinct CDR3 sequences, 28% seen once. For this clonotype: Antigen: not known.

Trimming at V came to 1 base and at J to 7 bases, leaving 10 bases not matched to a gene. Germline CDR1 DFQATT, CDR2 SNEGSKA (reference sequence). This CDR3 is 16 amino acids long. This clonotype originated in a woman aged 25 to 39 in good health. Sequencing was performed on blood. The gene calls are TRBV20-1 and TRBJ2-1; the match to TRBD2 covers 10 bases. The CDR3: CSARVPAGGQFNEQFF. CDR3 DNA sequence: TGCAGTGCTAGAGTCCCAGCGGGGGGGCAGTTTAATGAGCAGTTCTTC.